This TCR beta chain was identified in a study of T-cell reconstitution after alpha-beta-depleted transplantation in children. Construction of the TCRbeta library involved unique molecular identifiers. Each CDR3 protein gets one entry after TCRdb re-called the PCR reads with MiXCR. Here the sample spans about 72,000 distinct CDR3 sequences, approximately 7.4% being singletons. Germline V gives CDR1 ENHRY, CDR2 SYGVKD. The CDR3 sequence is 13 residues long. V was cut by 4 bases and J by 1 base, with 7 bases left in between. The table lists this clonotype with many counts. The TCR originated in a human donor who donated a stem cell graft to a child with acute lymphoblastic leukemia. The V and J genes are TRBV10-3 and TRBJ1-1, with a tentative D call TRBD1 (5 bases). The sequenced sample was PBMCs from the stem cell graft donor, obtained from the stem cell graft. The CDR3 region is CAISVQGNTEAFF. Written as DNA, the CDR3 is TGTGCCATCAGTGTCCAGGGGAACACTGAAGCTTTCTTT.